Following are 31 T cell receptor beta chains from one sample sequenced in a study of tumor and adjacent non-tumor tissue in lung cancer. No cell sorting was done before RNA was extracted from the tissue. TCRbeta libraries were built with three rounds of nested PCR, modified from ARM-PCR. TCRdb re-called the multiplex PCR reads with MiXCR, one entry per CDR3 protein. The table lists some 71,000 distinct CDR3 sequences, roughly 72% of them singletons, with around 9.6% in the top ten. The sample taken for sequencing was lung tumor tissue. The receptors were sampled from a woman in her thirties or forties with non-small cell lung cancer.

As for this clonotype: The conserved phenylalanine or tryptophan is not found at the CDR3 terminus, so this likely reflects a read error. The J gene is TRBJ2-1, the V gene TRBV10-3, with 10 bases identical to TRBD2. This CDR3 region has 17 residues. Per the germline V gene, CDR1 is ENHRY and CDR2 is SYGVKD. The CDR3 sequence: CAISEFGLAGDYNKQFL. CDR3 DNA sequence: TGTGCCATCAGTGAGTTCGGGCTAGCGGGGGACTACAATAAGCAGTTCCTC.

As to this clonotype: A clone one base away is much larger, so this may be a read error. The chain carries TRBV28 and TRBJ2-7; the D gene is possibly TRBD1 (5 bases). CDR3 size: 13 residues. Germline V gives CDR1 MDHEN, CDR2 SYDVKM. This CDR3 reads CASRPQGLYEKYF. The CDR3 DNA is TGTGCCAGCAGGCCCCAGGGCCTCTACGAGAAGTACTTC. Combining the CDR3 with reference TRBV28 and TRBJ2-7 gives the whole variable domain DVKVTQSSRYLVKRTGEKVFLECVQDMDHENMFWYRQDPGLGLRLIYFSYDVKMKEKGDIPEGYSVSREKKERFSLILESASTNQTSMYLCASRPQGLYEKYFGPGTRLTVT.

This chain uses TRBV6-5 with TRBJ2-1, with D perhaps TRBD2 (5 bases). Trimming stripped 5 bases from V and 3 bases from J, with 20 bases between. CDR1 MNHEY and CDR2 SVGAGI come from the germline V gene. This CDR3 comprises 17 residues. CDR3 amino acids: CASSLSDSASYYNEQFF. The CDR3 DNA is TGTGCCAGCAGTCTTAGCGACTCTGCCAGCTACTACAATGAGCAGTTCTTC.

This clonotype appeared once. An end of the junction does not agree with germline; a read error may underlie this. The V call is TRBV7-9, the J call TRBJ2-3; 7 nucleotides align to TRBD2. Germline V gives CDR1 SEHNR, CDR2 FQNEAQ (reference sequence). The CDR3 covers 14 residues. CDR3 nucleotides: TGTGCCAGCAGCTTAATGGGGGGGTTGGATACACAGTATTTT. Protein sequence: CASSLMGGLDTQYF.

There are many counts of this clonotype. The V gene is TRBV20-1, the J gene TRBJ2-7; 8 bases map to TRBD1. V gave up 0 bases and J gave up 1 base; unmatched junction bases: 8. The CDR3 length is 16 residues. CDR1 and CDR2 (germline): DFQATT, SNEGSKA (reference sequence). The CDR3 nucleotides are TGCAGTGCTAGAGATCAGCAGGGGGCCGTATCCTACGAGCAGTACTTC. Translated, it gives CSARDQQGAVSYEQYF.

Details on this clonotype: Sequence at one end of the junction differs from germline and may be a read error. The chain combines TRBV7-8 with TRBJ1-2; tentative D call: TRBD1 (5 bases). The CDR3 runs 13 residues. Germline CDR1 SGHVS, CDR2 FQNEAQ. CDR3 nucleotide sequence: TGTACCAGCAGCCTGGACAAGAGCTATGGCTACACCTTC. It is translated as CTSSLDKSYGYTF.

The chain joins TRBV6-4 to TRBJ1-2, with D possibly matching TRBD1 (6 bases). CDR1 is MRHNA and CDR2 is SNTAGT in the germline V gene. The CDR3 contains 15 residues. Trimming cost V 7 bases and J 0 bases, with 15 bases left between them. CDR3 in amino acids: CASTVEAGANYGYTF. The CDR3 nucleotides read TGTGCCAGCACTGTCGAGGCAGGGGCTAACTATGGCTACACCTTC.

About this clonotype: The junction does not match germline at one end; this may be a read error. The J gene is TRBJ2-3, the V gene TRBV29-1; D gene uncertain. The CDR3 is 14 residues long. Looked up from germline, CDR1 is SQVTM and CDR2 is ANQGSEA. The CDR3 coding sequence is TGCAGCGTTAATCGGCGGAGCAACACAGATATGCAGTATTTT. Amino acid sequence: CSVNRRSNTDMQYF.

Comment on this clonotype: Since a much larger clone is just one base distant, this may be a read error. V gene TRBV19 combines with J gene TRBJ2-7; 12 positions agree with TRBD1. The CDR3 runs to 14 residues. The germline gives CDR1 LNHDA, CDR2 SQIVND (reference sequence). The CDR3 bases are TGTGTCACCCAAGGGACAGGGGGCATCTACGAGCAGTACTTC. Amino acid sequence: CVTQGTGGIYEQYF.

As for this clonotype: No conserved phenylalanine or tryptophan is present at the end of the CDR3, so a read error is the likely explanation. The CDR3 DNA sequence: TGCGCCAGCAGCTTGGACGGAGGTCCCTATGGCTACACCGTC. Protein sequence: CASSLDGGPYGYTV. The chain uses TRBV5-1 and TRBJ1-2; D is uncertain. CDR1 is SGHRS and CDR2 is YFSETQ in the germline V gene. The CDR3 is made up of 14 amino acids. V was clipped by 0 bases and J by 4 bases, with 10 bases between them.

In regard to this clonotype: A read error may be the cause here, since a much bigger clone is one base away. Written as DNA, the CDR3 is TGCAGTGCCGAGTACCACGGCCAGTACAATGAGCAGTTCTTC. This sequence encodes CSAEYHGQYNEQFF. The V gene is TRBV20-1, the J gene TRBJ2-1, with unresolved D. Germline values: CDR1 DFQATT, CDR2 SNEGSKA (reference sequence). The V end was cut by 6 bases, the J end by 4 bases, with 16 bases between. The CDR3 has 14 residues.

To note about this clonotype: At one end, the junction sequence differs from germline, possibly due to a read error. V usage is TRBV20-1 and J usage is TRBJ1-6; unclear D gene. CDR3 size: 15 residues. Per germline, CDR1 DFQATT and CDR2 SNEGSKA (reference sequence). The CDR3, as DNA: TGCAGTGCAAGAAACCGAGTAGGTTATAATTCACCCCTCCAGTTT. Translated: CSARNRVGYNSPLQF.

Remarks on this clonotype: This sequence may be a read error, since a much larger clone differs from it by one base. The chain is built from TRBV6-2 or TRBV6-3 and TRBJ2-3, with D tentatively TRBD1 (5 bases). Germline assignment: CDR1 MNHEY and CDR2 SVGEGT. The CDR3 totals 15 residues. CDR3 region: CASSYSFSRADRQYF. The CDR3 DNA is TGTGCCAGCAGTTACTCCTTTAGCAGGGCAGATAGGCAGTATTTT.

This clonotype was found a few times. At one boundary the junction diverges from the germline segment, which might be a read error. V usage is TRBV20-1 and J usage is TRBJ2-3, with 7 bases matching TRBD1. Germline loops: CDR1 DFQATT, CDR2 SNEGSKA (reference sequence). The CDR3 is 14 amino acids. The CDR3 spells CCAHRGLNADTQYF. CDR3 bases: TGCTGTGCTCACAGGGGTCTAAACGCGGATACGCAGTATTTT.

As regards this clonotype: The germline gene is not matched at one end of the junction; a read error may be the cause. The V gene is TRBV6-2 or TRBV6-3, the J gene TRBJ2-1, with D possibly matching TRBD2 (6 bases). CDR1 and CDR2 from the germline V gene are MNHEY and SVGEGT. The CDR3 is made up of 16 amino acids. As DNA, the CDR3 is TGTGCCATCAGTAACAGACTGGCGGGAAATCCCAATGAGCAGTTCTTC. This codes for CAISNRLAGNPNEQFF.

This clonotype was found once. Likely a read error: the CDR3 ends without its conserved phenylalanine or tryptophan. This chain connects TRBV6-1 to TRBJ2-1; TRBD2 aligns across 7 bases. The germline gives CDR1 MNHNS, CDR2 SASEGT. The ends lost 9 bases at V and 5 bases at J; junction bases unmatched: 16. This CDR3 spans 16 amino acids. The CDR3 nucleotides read TGTGCCAGAAGCTTCTCCAGCGGGGTGGCGAACAATGAGCAGTTCTCC. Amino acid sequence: CARSFSSGVANNEQFS.

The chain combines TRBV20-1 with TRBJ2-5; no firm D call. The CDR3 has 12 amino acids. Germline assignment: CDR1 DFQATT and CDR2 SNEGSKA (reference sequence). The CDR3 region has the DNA TGCGATGAGGACGGACCCCGGGAGACCCAGTACTTC. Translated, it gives CDEDGPRETQYF.

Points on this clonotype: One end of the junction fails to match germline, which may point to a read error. CDR3 DNA sequence: TGTGCCATCGGGGAGGGAGTTAACACAGGGGAGCTGTTTTTT. Translated: CAIGEGVNTGELFF. The chain joins TRBV10-3 to TRBJ2-2; TRBD2 matches at 7 bases. The CDR3 covers 14 residues. Germline V lookup: CDR1 ENHRY, CDR2 SYGVKD.

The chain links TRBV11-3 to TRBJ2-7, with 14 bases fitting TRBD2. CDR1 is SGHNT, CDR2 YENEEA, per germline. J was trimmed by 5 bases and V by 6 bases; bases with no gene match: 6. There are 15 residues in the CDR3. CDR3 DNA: TGTGCCAGCAGGCAGGGACTAGCGGGGGACCACGAGCAGTACTTC. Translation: CASRQGLAGDHEQYF.

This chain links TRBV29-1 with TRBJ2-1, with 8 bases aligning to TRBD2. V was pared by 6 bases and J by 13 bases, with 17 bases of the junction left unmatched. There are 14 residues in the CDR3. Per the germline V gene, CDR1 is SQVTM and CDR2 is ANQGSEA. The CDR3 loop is CSVTSVFSYNGQFF. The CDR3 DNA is TGCAGCGTGACTAGCGTTTTTTCTTACAATGGACAGTTCTTC.

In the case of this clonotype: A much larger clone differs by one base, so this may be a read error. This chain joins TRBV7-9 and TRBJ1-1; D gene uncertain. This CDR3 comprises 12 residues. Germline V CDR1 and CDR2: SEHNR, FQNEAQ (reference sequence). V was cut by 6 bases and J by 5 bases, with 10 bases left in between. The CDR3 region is CASRAEQTEAFF. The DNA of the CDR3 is TGTGCCAGCAGGGCTGAGCAGACTGAAGCTTTCTTT.

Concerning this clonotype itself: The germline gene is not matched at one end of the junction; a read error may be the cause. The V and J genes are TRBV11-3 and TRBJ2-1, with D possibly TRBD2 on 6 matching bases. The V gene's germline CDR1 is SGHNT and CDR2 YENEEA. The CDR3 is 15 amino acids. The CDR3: CASSSRPGGYNEEFF. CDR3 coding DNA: TGTGCCAGCAGCTCCCGCCCCGGGGGATACAATGAGGAGTTCTTC.

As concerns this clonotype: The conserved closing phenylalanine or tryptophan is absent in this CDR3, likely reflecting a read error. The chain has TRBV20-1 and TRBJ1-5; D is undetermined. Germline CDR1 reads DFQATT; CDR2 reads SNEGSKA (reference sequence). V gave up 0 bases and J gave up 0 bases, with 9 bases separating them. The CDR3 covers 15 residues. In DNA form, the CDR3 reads TGCAGTGCTAGAGATCCCGGCGGTAGCAATCAGCCCCAGCATTAT. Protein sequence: CSARDPGGSNQPQHY.

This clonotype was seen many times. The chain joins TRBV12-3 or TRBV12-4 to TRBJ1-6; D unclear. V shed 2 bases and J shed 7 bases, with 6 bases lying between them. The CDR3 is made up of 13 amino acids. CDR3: CASSLWMNSPLHF. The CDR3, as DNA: TGTGCCAGCAGTTTATGGATGAATTCACCCCTCCACTTT.

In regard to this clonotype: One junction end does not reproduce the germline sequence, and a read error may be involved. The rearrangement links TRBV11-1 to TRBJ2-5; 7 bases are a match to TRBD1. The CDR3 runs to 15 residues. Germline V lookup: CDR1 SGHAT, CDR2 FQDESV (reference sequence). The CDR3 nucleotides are TGTGACAGCAGCCTTAACGCCGGGACAGTGGAGACTCAGTACTTC. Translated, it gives CDSSLNAGTVETQYF.

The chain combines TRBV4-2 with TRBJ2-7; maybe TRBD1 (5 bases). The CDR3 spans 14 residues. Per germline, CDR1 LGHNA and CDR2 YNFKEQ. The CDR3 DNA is TGTACCATCAGCCAAGGGGTGAGACACCCAGACGCCTACTTC. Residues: CTISQGVRHPDAYF.

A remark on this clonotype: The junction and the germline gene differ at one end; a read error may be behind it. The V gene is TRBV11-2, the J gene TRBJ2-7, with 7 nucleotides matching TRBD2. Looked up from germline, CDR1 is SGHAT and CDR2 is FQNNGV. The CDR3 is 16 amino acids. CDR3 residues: CASSQRIAGGRGERYF. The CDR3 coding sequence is TGTGCCAGCAGCCAGAGAATAGCGGGTGGACGTGGCGAGCGGTACTTC.

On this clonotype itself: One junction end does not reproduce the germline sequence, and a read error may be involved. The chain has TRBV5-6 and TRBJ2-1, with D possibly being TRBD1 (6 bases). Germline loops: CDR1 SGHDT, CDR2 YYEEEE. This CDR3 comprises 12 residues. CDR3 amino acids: CASSPNWNREFF. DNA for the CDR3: TGTGCAAGCAGTCCGAACTGGAACAGGGAGTTCTTC.

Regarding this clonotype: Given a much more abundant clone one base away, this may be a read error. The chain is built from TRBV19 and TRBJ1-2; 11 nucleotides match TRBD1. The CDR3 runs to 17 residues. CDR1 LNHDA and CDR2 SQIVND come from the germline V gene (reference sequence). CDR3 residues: CGSSVADRGRLNYGYTF. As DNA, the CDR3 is TGTGGCAGTAGTGTTGCGGACAGGGGGCGATTGAACTATGGCTACACCTTC.

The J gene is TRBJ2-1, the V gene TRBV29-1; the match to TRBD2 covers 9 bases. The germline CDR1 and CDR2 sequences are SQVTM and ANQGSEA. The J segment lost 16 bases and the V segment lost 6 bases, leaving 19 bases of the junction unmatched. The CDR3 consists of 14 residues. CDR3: CSVTSGSSYNEDFF. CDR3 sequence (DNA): TGCAGCGTGACTAGCGGTTCTTCTTACAATGAGGACTTCTTC.

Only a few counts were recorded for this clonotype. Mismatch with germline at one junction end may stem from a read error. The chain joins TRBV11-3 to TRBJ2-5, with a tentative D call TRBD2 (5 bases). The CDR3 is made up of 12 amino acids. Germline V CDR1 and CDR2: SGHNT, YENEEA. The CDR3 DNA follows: TGTACCAGCAGCCTAGCCGGGGAGACCCAGTACTTC. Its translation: CTSSLAGETQYF.